Below are 29 T cell receptor beta chains sequenced from a single sample in a study of shared clonotypes between healthy human individuals. Method: immunoSEQ multiplex PCR; TCRdb's copy keeps in-frame clones and lacks some. The data contain some 1,100,000 clones, about 80% of them singletons. Sequenced: memory CD4+ T cells from PBMCs. Sample subset: CD45RA-negative fraction. These receptors were collected from a man aged 18 to 35 in good health. Some clones in this sample may be carry-over from other donors' samples.

As concerns this clone: The sample holds other DNA sequences that translate to the same CDR3. The genes are TRBV4-3 and TRBJ2-5; possible D gene TRBD2, 5 bases. CDR3 length equals 15 residues. Germline V lookup: CDR1 LGHNA, CDR2 YSLEER. Trimming took 1 base from V and 5 from J, leaving 14 bases between them. CDR3 protein: CASSQAGLARETQYF. The CDR3 coding sequence is TGCGCCAGCAGCCAAGCGGGTCTAGCTAGGGAGACCCAGTACTTC.

The genes are TRBV18 and TRBJ2-1; D not certain. Trimming took 4 bases from V and 9 from J, leaving 10 bases between them. From germline, CDR1 is KGHSH and CDR2 LQKENI. The CDR3 has 12 amino acids. The CDR3 sequence is CASSLRRTEQFF. In DNA, the CDR3 is TGTGCCAGCTCACTAAGGAGAACTGAGCAGTTCTTC.

To note about this clone: This sample includes further DNA sequences coding for the same CDR3. V gene TRBV27 combines with J gene TRBJ2-7; 11 nucleotides align to TRBD2. There are 15 residues in the CDR3. Germline V gene lookup returns CDR1 MNHEY and CDR2 SMNVEV (reference sequence). V trimming: 3 bases; J trimming: 3 bases; junction bases outside the gene matches: 4. The CDR3 DNA sequence: TGTGCCAGCAGTTTTTTAGCGGGAGGGGGCTACGAGCAGTACTTC. It specifies CASSFLAGGGYEQYF.

This clone has more than one count but fewer than ten. For the CDR3, the DNA is TGCGCCAGCAGCGCGCGGACAGTACGAGATGAAGCTTTCTTT. Translating gives CASSARTVRDEAFF. The genes are TRBV4-1 and TRBJ1-1; D is perhaps TRBD1 (6 bases). V was clipped by 5 bases and J by 7 bases, with 17 bases between them. Germline V gene sequence: CDR1 MGHRA, CDR2 YSYEKL. This CDR3 comprises 14 residues.

DNA of the CDR3: TGTGCCAGCAGTTACGCGGAAAGCTCCTACAATGAGCAGTTCTTC. Translation gives CASSYAESSYNEQFF. The chain links TRBV6-6 to TRBJ2-1; D is ambiguous. CDR3 length equals 15 residues. Per germline, CDR1 MNHNY and CDR2 SVGAGI (reference sequence). Between the trimmed V and J ends, which lost 2 bases and 0 bases, there was a span of 8 bases.

This chain uses TRBV12-5 with TRBJ1-2; D unresolved. V was cut by 6 bases and J by 4 bases, with 6 bases left in between. The germline V gene has CDR1 LGHNT and CDR2 FRNRAP. The CDR3 is 11 amino acids. For the CDR3, the DNA is TGTGCTAGTGGCCTCGGCTATGGCTACACCTTC. Translation gives CASGLGYGYTF.

V gene TRBV7-9 combines with J gene TRBJ2-3, with 9 bases fitting TRBD1. V shed 5 bases, J shed 1 base, and the junction held 1 base outside the gene matches. The CDR3 sequence is 14 residues long. Germline assignment: CDR1 SEHNR and CDR2 FQNEAQ (reference sequence). CDR3 amino acids: CASSRDRGTDTQYF. CDR3 sequence (DNA): TGTGCCAGCAGCCGGGACAGGGGCACAGATACGCAGTATTTT.

This chain connects TRBV4-2 to TRBJ2-5, with a tentative D call TRBD2 (6 bases). Looked up from germline, CDR1 is LGHNA and CDR2 is YNFKEQ. V was clipped by 4 bases and J by 2 bases, with 14 bases between them. The CDR3 loop spans 15 amino acids. As DNA, the CDR3 is TGTGCCAGCAGCCGAGTCGGGGGTGTACAAGAGACCCAGTACTTC. Its translation: CASSRVGGVQETQYF.

V usage is TRBV6-6 and J usage is TRBJ2-3, with 7 bases identical to TRBD1. The CDR3 covers 15 residues. J lost 0 bases, V lost 7 bases, and 7 bases had no gene match. Germline V gene data show CDR1 as MNHNY and CDR2 as SVGAGI (reference sequence). This chain's CDR3 is CASTMGDSSTDTQYF. CDR3 DNA sequence: TGTGCCAGCACAATGGGGGACAGCAGCACAGATACGCAGTATTTT.

CDR3 loop: CAWSVGYGELFF. CDR3 sequence (DNA): TGTGCCTGGAGTGTGGGCTACGGGGAGCTGTTTTTT. The J gene is TRBJ2-2, the V gene TRBV30; D not resolved. CDR3 length: 12 residues. Trimming removed 0 bases from V and 7 bases from J, with 6 bases in between. CDR1 is GTSNPN, CDR2 SVGIG, per germline (reference sequence).

V is TRBV5-4 and J is TRBJ1-2; D unresolved. Germline CDR1 is SGHNT and CDR2 is YYREEE (reference sequence). The CDR3 contains 12 residues. Trimming cost V 3 bases and J 2 bases, with 5 bases left between them. This chain's CDR3 is CASSSPNYGYTF. In nucleotides, the CDR3 is TGTGCCAGCAGCTCCCCGAACTATGGCTACACCTTC.

The J gene is TRBJ1-3, the V gene TRBV6-5, with D perhaps matching TRBD1 (5 bases). Per the germline V gene, CDR1 is MNHEY and CDR2 is SVGAGI. Trimming left V 6 bases short and J 9 bases short, with 18 bases between. This CDR3 has 14 amino acids. The CDR3 is CASRTSTGGGTIYF. The CDR3 DNA reads as TGTGCCAGCAGGACGTCGACGGGCGGGGGCACCATATATTTT.

The rearrangement joins TRBV18 to TRBJ2-7; maybe TRBD1 (5 bases). Trimming shortened V by 4 bases and J by 8 bases, and 15 bases separated the two germline ends. CDR3 length: 13 residues. The germline V gene encodes CDR1 KGHSH and CDR2 LQKENI. The CDR3 region is CASSQSGHSQQYF. DNA of the CDR3: TGTGCCAGCTCACAATCCGGACACTCCCAGCAGTACTTC.

This chain uses TRBV7-9 with TRBJ2-1; D remains ambiguous. The germline CDR1 and CDR2 sequences are SEHNR and FQNEAQ (reference sequence). Trimming stripped 5 bases from V and 10 bases from J, with 9 bases between. The length of the CDR3 is 11 residues. CDR3 region: CASSNPVEQFF. In DNA form, the CDR3 reads TGTGCCAGCAGCAACCCTGTGGAGCAGTTCTTC.

The rearrangement joins TRBV7-3 to TRBJ1-2; the match to TRBD1 covers 7 bases. The CDR3 totals 13 residues. CDR1 is SGHTA, CDR2 FQGTGA, per germline. V shed 4 bases, J shed 7 bases, and the junction held 6 bases outside the gene matches. The CDR3 region is CASSSTGTGGYTF. CDR3 DNA sequence: TGTGCCAGCAGCTCGACAGGGACGGGTGGCTACACCTTC.

The chain links TRBV4-3 to TRBJ2-1; the match to TRBD2 covers 9 bases. J was trimmed by 7 bases and V by 0 bases; bases with no gene match: 13. Germline-derived CDR1 and CDR2 are LGHNA and YSLEER. The CDR3 has 18 amino acids. This chain's CDR3 is CASSQDRAGLAGLNEQFF. The CDR3 nucleotides are TGCGCCAGCAGCCAAGACCGCGCGGGGCTAGCGGGATTAAATGAGCAGTTCTTC.

The chain recombines TRBV7-9 with TRBJ2-5, with D unclear. V was pared by 4 bases and J by 4 bases, with 19 bases between. The CDR3 spans 16 residues. Germline assignment: CDR1 SEHNR and CDR2 FQNEAQ (reference sequence). The CDR3 DNA follows: TGTGCCAGCAGCTCGCAATCCCTGTGGGCCTCAGAGACCCAGTACTTC. Translated: CASSSQSLWASETQYF.

The rearrangement links TRBV5-1 to TRBJ2-2; 7 nucleotides match TRBD1. The CDR3 runs 15 residues. Trimming removed 0 bases from V and 4 bases from J; junction bases left unmatched: 3. Germline lookup yields CDR1 SGHRS and CDR2 YFSETQ. The CDR3 DNA reads TGCGCCAGCAGCTTGGCTCCAGGGGGCACCGGGGAGCTGTTTTTT. Its protein is CASSLAPGGTGELFF. Full variable domain (remainder filled in from reference TRBV5-1 and TRBJ2-2): KAGVTQTPRYLIKTRGQQVTLSCSPISGHRSVSWYQQTPGQGLQFLFEYFSETQRNKGNFPGRFSGRQFSNSRSEMNVSTLELGDSALYLCASSLAPGGTGELFFGEGSRLTVL.

This sequence joins TRBV28 and TRBJ1-2; a possible D gene is TRBD1 (6 bases). Looked up from germline, CDR1 is MDHEN and CDR2 is SYDVKM. The germline V and J ends were trimmed by 7 bases and 5 bases, with 14 bases remaining between them. CDR3 size: 13 residues. CDR3 nucleotide sequence: TGTGCCAGCATTGAGCAGGGGTCGTATGGCTACACCTTC. Translating it yields CASIEQGSYGYTF.

This clone appeared many times. The chain joins TRBV5-1 to TRBJ1-4, with a tentative D call TRBD1 (6 bases). CDR3 length equals 15 residues. Germline V gene sequence: CDR1 SGHRS, CDR2 YFSETQ. Trimming shortened V by 0 bases and J by 10 bases, and 16 bases separated the two germline ends. The CDR3 reads CASSLEPGGPGKLFF. The CDR3 DNA reads TGCGCCAGCAGCTTGGAACCGGGGGGGCCGGGAAAACTGTTTTTT.

The rearrangement joins TRBV19 to TRBJ1-1; a possible D gene is TRBD1 (6 bases). Germline V gene lookup returns CDR1 LNHDA and CDR2 SQIVND (reference sequence). The CDR3 runs 13 residues. Trimming removed 11 bases at V and 0 bases at J, with 13 bases between. Here the CDR3 reads CAPSTGLNTEAFF. CDR3 bases: TGTGCCCCTTCGACAGGACTGAACACTGAAGCTTTCTTT.

J is TRBJ2-1 and V is TRBV5-1; 9 bases align to TRBD2. The CDR3 runs 15 residues. J gave up 8 bases and V 4 bases, and 10 bases lay outside the gene matches. CDR1 and CDR2 from the germline V gene are SGHRS and YFSETQ. For the CDR3, the DNA is TGCGCCAGCAGCCCCATGGCGGGAGGGCTTGATGAGCAGTTCTTC. Translating gives CASSPMAGGLDEQFF.

The genes are TRBV30 and TRBJ1-3, with a possible D match to TRBD1 (5 bases). This CDR3 region has 13 residues. In germline, CDR1 is GTSNPN, CDR2 SVGIG (reference sequence). V was clipped by 5 bases and J by 2 bases, with 10 bases between them. CDR3 DNA: TGTGCCTGGGCCCAGGGACCTGGAAACACCATATATTTT. This encodes CAWAQGPGNTIYF.

The rearrangement joins TRBV4-2 to TRBJ2-1, with TRBD2 matching 7 bases. Germline values: CDR1 LGHNA, CDR2 YNFKEQ. V shed 0 bases, J shed 4 bases, and the junction held 6 bases outside the gene matches. The CDR3 covers 16 residues. In nucleotides, the CDR3 is TGTGCCAGCAGCCAAGATTGGGGGGGGACGTACAATGAGCAGTTCTTC. Its protein is CASSQDWGGTYNEQFF.

V is TRBV10-3 and J is TRBJ2-7; maybe TRBD1 (6 bases). From germline, CDR1 is ENHRY and CDR2 SYGVKD. The CDR3 sequence is 15 residues long. The V and J ends lost 2 bases and 3 bases respectively, with 14 bases between them. In DNA form, the CDR3 reads TGTGCCATCAGTGAGCCCGGGACAAGAAGCTACGAGCAGTACTTC. It yields the protein CAISEPGTRSYEQYF.

Regarding this clone: The same CDR3 also results from other DNA sequences found in this sample. The rearrangement uses TRBV28 and TRBJ2-5, with 11 bases matching TRBD2. The germline V gene has CDR1 MDHEN and CDR2 SYDVKM. V lost 3 bases and J lost 5; bases outside the gene matches: 5. The CDR3 consists of 15 residues. The CDR3 sequence: CASSLGLAGGETQYF. In DNA form, the CDR3 reads TGTGCCAGCAGTTTGGGTCTAGCGGGAGGCGAGACCCAGTACTTC.

The rearrangement joins TRBV28 to TRBJ1-5; 7 bases line up with TRBD1. The V segment lost 2 bases and the J segment 4 bases; nucleotides outside the gene matches: 5. Germline assignment: CDR1 MDHEN and CDR2 SYDVKM. This CDR3 has 15 residues. CDR3 region: CASSLSRGYNQPQHF. CDR3 in DNA: TGTGCCAGCAGTTTAAGCAGGGGGTATAATCAGCCCCAGCATTTT.

The gene calls are TRBV29-1 and TRBJ2-5, with 7 bases lining up with TRBD2. The CDR3 totals 13 residues. Trimming at V came to 6 bases and at J to 4 bases, leaving 8 bases not matched to a gene. In germline, CDR1 is SQVTM, CDR2 ANQGSEA. The CDR3 DNA follows: TGCAGCGTCGCCACCGGACTAGGAGAGACCCAGTACTTC. Its protein is CSVATGLGETQYF.

This clone has a count of ten or more. This sequence joins TRBV4-1 and TRBJ2-1, with 11 bases fitting TRBD2. The V gene's germline CDR1 is MGHRA and CDR2 YSYEKL. The CDR3 sequence is 19 residues long. The V segment lost 4 bases and the J segment 1 base; nucleotides outside the gene matches: 12. Here the CDR3 reads CASSPLLAGAMFSYNEQFF. CDR3 coding DNA: TGCGCCAGCAGCCCCCTACTAGCGGGAGCCATGTTTTCCTACAATGAGCAGTTCTTC.